The 14 T cell receptor beta chains in this list originate from one sample, sequenced in a study of EBV T-cell therapy then PD-1 blockade in nasopharyngeal carcinoma (dated by TCRdb to 2020 to 2022). The treatment or condition label, read with the paper, signifies: AdE1-LMPpoly-expanded autologous EBV-specific T-cell therapy followed by anti-PD-1 nivolumab. Library preparation was by the immunoSEQ multiplex PCR assay. As stored in TCRdb, this immuneACCESS dataset retains in-frame rearrangements with V and J assigned. A fraction of the clones does not appear; measured against another copy, unresolved V genes explain less than half of the discrepancy, and the remainder lacks a known reason. The sample table lists 15,000 to 20,000 clones, roughly 84% of them with a count of one. Under 30% of the sample lies in the top ten. The antigens for these receptors are not known. Sample: CD8+ T cells from blood, taken at day 0 from a patient whose treatment included autologous EBV-specific T cells and nivolumab. Receptors originate from a middle-aged man with nasopharyngeal carcinoma.

The chain links TRBV5-5 to TRBJ1-6, with a possible D match to TRBD1 (6 bases). The length of the CDR3 is 14 residues. The V end was cut by 4 bases, the J end by 15 bases, with 20 bases between. Germline V CDR1 and CDR2: SGHKS, YYEKEE (reference sequence). The CDR3: CASSPPQGILVLHF. CDR3 nucleotides: TGTGCCAGCAGCCCTCCTCAGGGGATCCTCGTCCTCCACTTT.

The V and J genes are TRBV11-3 and TRBJ2-1; 7 positions agree with TRBD1. Trimming removed 5 bases from V and 4 bases from J; junction bases left unmatched: 8. Germline CDR1 SGHNT, CDR2 YENEEA. The CDR3 is 15 residues long. The CDR3 is CASSPRKGAYNEQFF. CDR3 in DNA: TGTGCCAGCAGCCCTAGGAAGGGGGCTTACAATGAGCAGTTCTTC.

CDR3 protein: CASSSNRDRDYEQYF. For the CDR3, the DNA is TGTGCCAGCAGTTCAAACCGGGACAGAGACTACGAGCAGTACTTC. The rearrangement links TRBV28 to TRBJ2-7, with TRBD1 matching 7 bases. The CDR3 length is 15 residues. V lost 4 bases and J lost 3; bases outside the gene matches: 9. The germline V gene encodes CDR1 MDHEN and CDR2 SYDVKM.

This clone is a singleton in its sample. The chain carries TRBV27 and TRBJ1-3; 7 bases map to TRBD1. CDR1 and CDR2 (germline): MNHEY, SMNVEV (reference sequence). CDR3 length: 16 amino acids. V lost 5 bases, J lost 5 bases, and 12 bases stayed unmatched. The CDR3 spells CASSPYGGDSRNTIYF. The CDR3 region has the DNA TGTGCCAGCAGTCCCTATGGGGGGGACAGCAGAAACACCATATATTTT.

The chain has TRBV11-2 and TRBJ2-7, with 9 nucleotides matching TRBD2. The junction had 13 bases not matched to a gene; V was cut back by 5 bases and J by 2 bases. The CDR3 contains 17 residues. Germline CDR1 reads SGHAT; CDR2 reads FQNNGV. For the CDR3, the DNA is TGTGCCAGCAGCCCATTCGGACTAGCGCAGGGTACCTACGAGCAGTACTTC. It encodes CASSPFGLAQGTYEQYF.

The V and J genes are TRBV20-1 and TRBJ1-5, with TRBD1 as a possible D gene (5 bases). V was cut by 3 bases and J by 0 bases, with 12 bases left in between. This CDR3 is 15 amino acids long. Germline V gene lookup returns CDR1 DFQATT and CDR2 SNEGSKA (reference sequence). The DNA of the CDR3 is TGCAGTGCTAGTCCGGGGGAGGTTAGCAATCAGCCCCAGCATTTT. Its protein product is CSASPGEVSNQPQHF.

The J gene is TRBJ2-5, the V gene TRBV7-2, with TRBD1 identical over 7 bases. V lost 5 bases, J lost 5 bases, and 8 bases stayed unmatched. Germline V gene data show CDR1 as SGHTA and CDR2 as FQGNSA. The CDR3 has 14 amino acids. CDR3 region: CASSLQGTVETQYF. The CDR3 region has the DNA TGTGCCAGCAGCCTACAGGGGACCGTGGAGACCCAGTACTTC.

This chain uses TRBV4-1 with TRBJ2-2; the D call may be TRBD1 or TRBD2 (5 bases each). Germline-derived CDR1 and CDR2 are MGHRA and YSYEKL. With 0 bases removed from V and 9 bases from J, the gap between germline ends came to 8 bases. The CDR3 contains 13 residues. The CDR3 sequence is CASSQDQGRELFF. CDR3 DNA sequence: TGCGCCAGCAGCCAAGATCAGGGACGGGAGCTGTTTTTT.

This chain uses TRBV4-3 with TRBJ2-7, with D perhaps matching TRBD1 or TRBD2 (7 bases each). Per germline, CDR1 LGHNA and CDR2 YSLEER. Trimming shortened V by 4 bases and J by 2 bases, and 18 bases separated the two germline ends. The CDR3 is made up of 16 amino acids. Here the CDR3 reads CASSPSGVQGAYEQYF. CDR3 DNA: TGCGCCAGCAGCCCCAGCGGGGTTCAGGGGGCCTACGAGCAGTACTTC.

The CDR3 is CASSPLGPPETQYF. CDR3 sequence (DNA): TGCGCCAGCAGCCCCTTAGGTCCCCCGGAGACCCAGTACTTC. The rearrangement uses TRBV4-3 and TRBJ2-5; D is ambiguous. Per the germline V gene, CDR1 is LGHNA and CDR2 is YSLEER. CDR3 size: 14 residues. V was pared by 4 bases and J by 5 bases, with 14 bases between.

The gene calls are TRBV7-2 and TRBJ2-7; 9 bases line up with TRBD1. Germline V gene sequence: CDR1 SGHTA, CDR2 FQGNSA. The J segment lost 6 bases and the V segment lost 5 bases, leaving 11 bases of the junction unmatched. The CDR3 totals 15 residues. CDR3 nucleotides: TGTGCCAGCAGCAACGCCCTGGGACAGGGACGCGAGCAGTACTTC. This gives the protein CASSNALGQGREQYF. The full variable domain, with the rest looked up from reference TRBV7-2 and TRBJ2-7, is GAGVSQSPSNKVTEKGKDVELRCDPISGHTALYWYRQSLGQGLEFLIYFQGNSAPDKSGLPSDRFSAERTGGSVSTLTIQRTQQEDSAVYLCASSNALGQGREQYFGPGTRLTVT.

The chain uses TRBV27 and TRBJ2-7; D may be TRBD1 or TRBD2 (5 bases each). The germline V gene has CDR1 MNHEY and CDR2 SMNVEV (reference sequence). This CDR3 contains 15 residues. The V and J ends lost 5 bases and 4 bases respectively, with 18 bases between them. The CDR3 loop reads CASSLGTADRYEQYF. CDR3 bases: TGTGCCAGCAGTCTGGGGACGGCGGACCGGTACGAGCAGTACTTC.

The V call is TRBV4-1, the J call TRBJ1-1; no reliable D call. With 0 bases removed from V and 10 bases from J, the gap between germline ends came to 12 bases. There are 13 residues in the CDR3. The germline V gene has CDR1 MGHRA and CDR2 YSYEKL. The CDR3 DNA is TGCGCCAGCAGCCAAGAGGCAGGTCCATTAGCTTTCTTT. Translated: CASSQEAGPLAFF.

The chain uses TRBV14 and TRBJ2-7; D gene uncertain. Germline V lookup: CDR1 SGHDN, CDR2 FVKESK. The length of the CDR3 is 14 residues. Trimming stripped 3 bases from V and 3 bases from J, with 12 bases between. CDR3 amino acids: CASSQAGYGYEQYF. As DNA, the CDR3 is TGTGCCAGCAGCCAGGCAGGTTACGGCTACGAGCAGTACTTC.